The clone carrying this TCR beta chain was seen many times. V was shortened by 0 bases and J by 4 bases, with 10 bases between the two germline ends. Germline V lookup: CDR1 SGHRS, CDR2 YFSETQ. CDR3 size: 14 residues. Joint extraction of RNA and DNA used roughly 19-31 mg of bulk tissue that was unsorted. This record comes from a study of tumor-infiltrating lymphocytes in primary liver carcinoma. Constant-region priming of roughly 490 ng total RNA yielded TCR beta cDNA. Investigators got TCR beta libraries out of three nested multiplex PCR rounds, done with slightly modified ARM-PCR. Each of the first two PCR rounds ran around 10 cycles with TRBV1-TRBV30 forward and C-beta reverse primers. TCRdb recomputed calls from the multiplex PCR reads with MiXCR, one row per CDR3 protein. The sample has 65,000 to 90,000 distinct CDR3 sequences, around 70% seen once.

This clonotype was sampled from a man aged 40-49 years with primary liver carcinoma and hepatitis B virus infection. Sequenced sample: liver tumor tissue from sampling region 1. The subset was: tumor region T1, superior pole. The chain couples TRBV5-1 to TRBJ1-1; the D gene is possibly TRBD1 (6 bases). In DNA, the CDR3 is TGCGCCAGCAGCTTGGCCGGAGGGGGCACTGAAGCTTTCTTT. This translates into CASSLAGGGTEAFF.